One sample yielded the 29 T cell receptor beta chains listed below, sequenced in a study of blood T cell repertoires in COVID-19. Produced via immunoSEQ multiplex PCR; TCRdb's table is partial and in-frame only. Of 150,000 to 200,000 clones in the sample, roughly four fifths were seen once. The sample consisted of peripheral blood. These receptors were obtained from a woman in her 70s with COVID-19, enrolled during active disease.

This clone was recorded once. The chain employs TRBV28 and TRBJ1-1; 7 nucleotides match TRBD1. The V gene end was trimmed by 2 bases and the J gene end by 1 base; junction bases not matched to a gene: 4. Germline values: CDR1 MDHEN, CDR2 SYDVKM. The CDR3 is 15 residues long. In DNA, the CDR3 is TGTGCCAGCAGTTTACTGCAGGGGGGGAACACTGAAGCTTTCTTT. Its protein product is CASSLLQGGNTEAFF.

This chain connects TRBV30 to TRBJ2-3; TRBD1 is a possible D gene (6 bases). The CDR3 runs 15 residues. Germline values: CDR1 GTSNPN, CDR2 SVGIG (reference sequence). V shed 3 bases and J shed 3 bases, with 16 bases lying between them. In DNA form, the CDR3 reads TGTGCCTGGAGGAAGCCTGGGGGCGGTACAGATACGCAGTATTTT. Translation gives CAWRKPGGGTDTQYF.

This clone occurred a few times. V is TRBV11-2 and J is TRBJ1-1; D unresolved. Germline CDR1 SGHAT, CDR2 FQNNGV. Trimming took off 5 bases at V and 10 bases at J, with 17 bases between the two ends. The CDR3 consists of 13 residues. CDR3 in amino acids: CASSLSQRAAAFF. The CDR3 DNA reads TGTGCCAGCAGCCTTTCCCAGAGGGCTGCAGCTTTCTTT.

The rearrangement uses TRBV28 and TRBJ1-2, with D possibly matching TRBD1 (6 bases). The CDR3 contains 12 residues. Trimming removed 5 bases from V and 8 bases from J, with 12 bases in between. In germline, CDR1 is MDHEN, CDR2 SYDVKM. CDR3 sequence: CASSLGGRGYTF. DNA for the CDR3: TGTGCCAGCAGTCTAGGGGGTAGAGGCTACACCTTC.

This clone occurred a few times. The V and J genes are TRBV7-2 and TRBJ2-3; 10 bases align to TRBD2. CDR3 length equals 17 residues. Per germline, CDR1 SGHTA and CDR2 FQGNSA. V trimming: 2 bases; J trimming: 7 bases; junction bases outside the gene matches: 12. CDR3 DNA sequence: TGTGCCAGCAGCTTACAGGTCGGACCTAGCGGGAGAAATACGCAGTATTTT. Its translation is CASSLQVGPSGRNTQYF.

This clone has just a few counts. CDR3 DNA: TGTGCCAGTAGTTCAACCAGGGGTAGCAATCAGCCCCAGCATTTT. Its translation: CASSSTRGSNQPQHF. This chain links TRBV19 with TRBJ1-5; tentatively, D is TRBD1 (6 bases). Germline V gene lookup returns CDR1 LNHDA and CDR2 SQIVND (reference sequence). The CDR3 spans 15 residues. With 5 bases removed from V and 0 bases from J, the gap between germline ends came to 11 bases.

The chain joins TRBV4-1 to TRBJ2-7; D uncertain. CDR1 is MGHRA and CDR2 is YSYEKL in the germline V gene. V was cut by 5 bases and J by 3 bases, with 11 bases left in between. The CDR3 is made up of 13 amino acids. CDR3 sequence reads: CASSVSRGYEQYF. As DNA, the CDR3 is TGCGCCAGCAGCGTCTCCAGAGGCTACGAGCAGTACTTC.

This rearrangement joins TRBV19 to TRBJ1-5; D perhaps matches TRBD1 (6 bases). Trimming stripped 4 bases from V and 4 bases from J, with 14 bases between. The CDR3 runs 15 residues. Germline V lookup: CDR1 LNHDA, CDR2 SQIVND (reference sequence). CDR3 protein: CASSNREGWNQPQHF. CDR3 in DNA: TGTGCCAGTAGTAACAGGGAGGGGTGGAATCAGCCCCAGCATTTT.

This clone is a singleton in its sample. The chain uses TRBV21-1 and TRBJ2-1; the table assigns TRBD1, which was not confirmed against the DNA. TRBV21-1 is noted as a pseudogene. This CDR3 is 16 amino acids long. DNA for the CDR3: TGTGCCAGCAGCGTTCGACAGGGATGGTTCGACAATGAGCAGTTCTTC. Translation: CASSVRQGWFDNEQFF.

This sequence joins TRBV5-1 and TRBJ2-5; TRBD1 agrees at 8 bases. V shed 0 bases and J 1 base; nucleotides not matched to a gene: 5. CDR1 is SGHRS and CDR2 is YFSETQ in the germline V gene. The CDR3 has 16 amino acids. The CDR3 sequence: CASSLGPTGVQETQYF. CDR3 coding DNA: TGCGCCAGCAGCTTGGGGCCGACAGGGGTCCAAGAGACCCAGTACTTC.

A word on this clone: This CDR3 is also generated by other DNA sequences in the sample. The chain combines TRBV11-2 with TRBJ2-7; D unclear. This CDR3 spans 12 amino acids. The germline CDR1 and CDR2 sequences are SGHAT and FQNNGV. Trimming removed 2 bases from V and 1 base from J, with 3 bases in between. The CDR3 DNA reads TGTGCCAGCAGCTTACGGTCCTACGAGCAGTACTTC. Translated: CASSLRSYEQYF.

This clone was counted a single time. The J gene is TRBJ1-1, the V gene TRBV6-2 or TRBV6-3, with D possibly TRBD1 on 5 matching bases. From germline, CDR1 is MNHEY and CDR2 SVGEGT. V was trimmed by 4 bases and J by 2 bases, leaving 5 bases between them. The CDR3 covers 12 residues. CDR3: CASSWGNTEAFF. As DNA, the CDR3 is TGTGCCAGCAGTTGGGGCAACACTGAAGCTTTCTTT.

The genes are TRBV27 and TRBJ2-1; a weak D match, TRBD2 (6 bases). The V end lost 6 bases, the J end lost 3 bases, and 9 bases lay between the germline ends. CDR1 and CDR2 from the germline V gene are MNHEY and SMNVEV (reference sequence). There are 13 residues in the CDR3. The CDR3 region is CASRRDLYNEQFF. In nucleotides, the CDR3 is TGTGCCAGCAGGCGGGATCTCTACAATGAGCAGTTCTTC.

On this clone: One junction end does not reproduce the germline sequence, and a read error may be involved. V is TRBV12-3 or TRBV12-4 and J is TRBJ1-2; no clear D. This CDR3 spans 12 amino acids. CDR3 protein: CASSLVGYAYTF. As DNA, the CDR3 is TGTGCCAGCAGCCTCGTCGGGTATGCCTACACCTTC.

The chain is built from TRBV18 and TRBJ1-1; D gene uncertain. This CDR3 contains 16 residues. The germline V gene has CDR1 KGHSH and CDR2 LQKENI. Trimming removed 2 bases at V and 1 base at J, with 14 bases between. The CDR3 DNA reads as TGTGCCAGCTCACCATTGTCCCCTAACTCGAACACTGAAGCTTTCTTT. Translated, it gives CASSPLSPNSNTEAFF.

J is TRBJ2-2 and V is TRBV19; D is unclear. V was trimmed by 7 bases and J by 0 bases, leaving 6 bases between them. Per the germline V gene, CDR1 is LNHDA and CDR2 is SQIVND (reference sequence). CDR3 length: 13 residues. CDR3 sequence (DNA): TGTGCCAGTAAACAGACGAACACCGGGGAGCTGTTTTTT. This gives the protein CASKQTNTGELFF.

The chain uses TRBV11-2 and TRBJ1-1; 9 nucleotides agree with TRBD1. Looked up from germline, CDR1 is SGHAT and CDR2 is FQNNGV. CDR3 length: 15 amino acids. Trimming cost V 5 bases and J 11 bases; bases outside gene matches: 15. CDR3 residues: CASSPGPRDRVDAFF. CDR3 coding DNA: TGTGCCAGCAGCCCGGGCCCACGGGACAGGGTTGACGCTTTCTTT.

This clone was counted a few times. The chain is built from TRBV19 and TRBJ2-2; 9 bases are a match to TRBD1. Germline lookup yields CDR1 LNHDA and CDR2 SQIVND (reference sequence). The CDR3 consists of 14 residues. V lost 11 bases to trimming and J lost 4 bases; unmatched junction nucleotides: 8. The chain's CDR3 is CALRTGGITGELFF. CDR3 DNA sequence: TGTGCCCTCCGCACAGGGGGCATCACCGGGGAGCTGTTTTTT.

This clone occurred a few times. The chain has TRBV5-1 and TRBJ1-1; the D gene is possibly TRBD1 (6 bases). Germline values: CDR1 SGHRS, CDR2 YFSETQ. Trimming removed 5 bases from V and 0 bases from J, with 11 bases in between. The CDR3 is 14 residues long. The CDR3 DNA reads as TGCGCCAGCAGGTTACAGGGATTGAACACTGAAGCTTTCTTT. Amino acid sequence: CASRLQGLNTEAFF. The full variable domain, completed using reference TRBV5-1 and TRBJ1-1, is KAGVTQTPRYLIKTRGQQVTLSCSPISGHRSVSWYQQTPGQGLQFLFEYFSETQRNKGNFPGRFSGRQFSNSRSEMNVSTLELGDSALYLCASRLQGLNTEAFFGQGTRLTVV.

This clone was counted a few times. This chain connects TRBV2 to TRBJ1-2, with 7 positions matching TRBD1. Germline CDR1 and CDR2: SNHLY and FYNNEI. The CDR3 runs to 14 residues. V trimming: 7 bases; J trimming: 4 bases; junction bases outside the gene matches: 9. Written as DNA, the CDR3 is TGTGCCAGCATGTACCGACAGGGAACCTATGGCTACACCTTC. This sequence encodes CASMYRQGTYGYTF.

The chain recombines TRBV4-1 with TRBJ1-5; no clear D gene. Germline-derived CDR1 and CDR2 are MGHRA and YSYEKL. Trimming pared 5 bases from V and 7 bases from J, leaving 21 bases between. The CDR3 spans 16 residues. The CDR3 sequence is CASSEGPAGIGQPQHF. The CDR3 DNA reads TGCGCCAGCAGCGAAGGACCTGCCGGGATCGGGCAGCCCCAGCATTTT.

This chain uses TRBV4-1 with TRBJ1-5; maybe TRBD1 (5 bases). From germline, CDR1 is MGHRA and CDR2 YSYEKL. There are 15 residues in the CDR3. The ends were cut back, 4 bases at V and 3 bases at J, with 13 bases in the middle. The CDR3, as DNA: TGCGCCAGCAGCCGACAACAGGTTGACAATCAGCCCCAGCATTTT. This gives the protein CASSRQQVDNQPQHF.

The V gene is TRBV6-6, the J gene TRBJ2-5, with 8 bases matching TRBD1. CDR3 length: 20 residues. With V trimmed by 5 bases and J by 4 bases, 24 bases remained unmatched. The V gene's germline CDR1 is MNHNY and CDR2 SVGAGI (reference sequence). This CDR3 reads CASSPRTGFRRTGFRETQYF. DNA of the CDR3: TGTGCCAGCAGTCCAAGGACAGGGTTTCGTCGTACTGGGTTTCGAGAGACCCAGTACTTC.

This CDR3 reads CASRSDREWFF. The CDR3 DNA sequence: TGTGCCAGCAGGTCGGACAGGGAGTGGTTCTTC. The chain is built from TRBV6-5 and TRBJ2-1; 8 nucleotides match TRBD1. Germline assignment: CDR1 MNHEY and CDR2 SVGAGI. With V trimmed by 6 bases and J by 15 bases, 7 bases remained unmatched. CDR3 length: 11 residues.

The CDR3 reads CASRPGLAGLAKNIQYF. As DNA, the CDR3 is TGTGCCAGCAGACCCGGACTAGCGGGATTAGCCAAAAACATTCAGTACTTC. This chain joins TRBV11-2 and TRBJ2-4; 12 bases match TRBD2. Looked up from germline, CDR1 is SGHAT and CDR2 is FQNNGV. V trimming: 6 bases; J trimming: 0 bases; junction bases outside the gene matches: 6. The CDR3 covers 17 residues.

The J gene is TRBJ2-7, the V gene TRBV11-3; a weak D match, TRBD1 (6 bases). From germline, CDR1 is SGHNT and CDR2 YENEEA. V was clipped by 4 bases and J by 0 bases, with 13 bases between them. The CDR3 spans 15 residues. CDR3 bases: TGTGCCAGCAGCTGCCGGGACACCCACTCCTACGAGCAGTACTTC. It specifies CASSCRDTHSYEQYF.

CDR3: CASSVVSGRAHYEQYF. CDR3 in DNA: TGTGCCAGCAGTGTCGTCAGCGGGAGGGCCCATTACGAGCAGTACTTC. J is TRBJ2-7 and V is TRBV28; 10 bases agree with TRBD2. The germline V gene encodes CDR1 MDHEN and CDR2 SYDVKM. The CDR3 sequence is 16 residues long. The junction had 11 bases not matched to a gene; V was cut back by 5 bases and J by 4 bases.

The chain has TRBV5-6 and TRBJ2-2; 8 bases match TRBD1. CDR3 size: 18 residues. Germline loops: CDR1 SGHDT, CDR2 YYEEEE. After removal of 1 base from V and 1 base from J, the junction contained 9 bases not matched to a gene. This CDR3 reads CASSLRQGARGNTGELFF. The CDR3 DNA follows: TGTGCCAGCAGCTTGAGGCAGGGGGCGCGGGGGAACACCGGGGAGCTGTTTTTT.

The genes are TRBV7-2 and TRBJ2-7; a possible D gene is TRBD1 (5 bases). This CDR3 has 13 residues. Germline V gives CDR1 SGHTA, CDR2 FQGNSA. Deletions cut 3 bases from V and 6 bases from J, with 12 bases between. CDR3 protein: CASSFSGISEQYF. The CDR3, as DNA: TGTGCCAGCAGCTTCTCAGGGATTAGCGAGCAGTACTTC.